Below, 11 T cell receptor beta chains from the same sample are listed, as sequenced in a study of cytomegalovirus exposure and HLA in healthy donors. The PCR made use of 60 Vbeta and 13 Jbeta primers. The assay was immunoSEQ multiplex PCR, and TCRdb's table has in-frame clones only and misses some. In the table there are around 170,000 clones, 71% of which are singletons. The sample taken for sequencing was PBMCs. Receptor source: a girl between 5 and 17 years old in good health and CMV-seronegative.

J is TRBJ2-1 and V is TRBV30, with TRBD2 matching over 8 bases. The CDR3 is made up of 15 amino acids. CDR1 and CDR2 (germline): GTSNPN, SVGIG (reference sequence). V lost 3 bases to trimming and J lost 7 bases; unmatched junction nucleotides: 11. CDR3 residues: CAWSLRGGRINEQFF. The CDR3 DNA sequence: TGTGCCTGGAGCCTCCGGGGGGGCCGGATTAATGAGCAGTTCTTC.

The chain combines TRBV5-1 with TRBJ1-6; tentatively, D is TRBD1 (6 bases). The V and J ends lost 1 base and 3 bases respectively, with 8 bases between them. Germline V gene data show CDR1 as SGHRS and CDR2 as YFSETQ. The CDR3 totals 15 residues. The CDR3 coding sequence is TGCGCCAGCAGCTTGTACAGGGACTATAATTCACCCCTCCACTTT. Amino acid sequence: CASSLYRDYNSPLHF.

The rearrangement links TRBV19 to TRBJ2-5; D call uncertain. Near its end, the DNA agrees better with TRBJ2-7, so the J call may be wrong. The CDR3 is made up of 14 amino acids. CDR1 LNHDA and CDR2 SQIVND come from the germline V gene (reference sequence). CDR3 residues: CASSNKQRAYEQYF. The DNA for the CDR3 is TGTGCCAGTTCCAACAAACAGAGAGCCTACGAGCAGTACTTC.

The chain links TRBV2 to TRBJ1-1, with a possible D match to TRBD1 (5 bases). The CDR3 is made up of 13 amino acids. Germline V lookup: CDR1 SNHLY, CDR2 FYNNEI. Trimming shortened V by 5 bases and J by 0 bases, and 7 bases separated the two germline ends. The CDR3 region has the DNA TGTGCCAGCAGTCCGGACATGAACACTGAAGCTTTCTTT. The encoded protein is CASSPDMNTEAFF.

DNA of the CDR3: TGTGCCAGCAGTTACTCGACAGGACCCTACGAGCAGTACTTC. Its protein product is CASSYSTGPYEQYF. V and J are TRBV6-5 and TRBJ2-7, with D possibly matching TRBD1 (6 bases). This CDR3 has 14 residues. Trimming stripped 0 bases from V and 2 bases from J, with 8 bases between. In germline, CDR1 is MNHEY, CDR2 SVGAGI.

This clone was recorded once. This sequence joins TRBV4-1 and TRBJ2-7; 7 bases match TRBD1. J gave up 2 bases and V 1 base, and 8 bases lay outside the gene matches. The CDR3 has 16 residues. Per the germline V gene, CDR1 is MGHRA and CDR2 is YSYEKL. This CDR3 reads CASSQGYGTAAYEQYF. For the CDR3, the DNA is TGCGCCAGCAGCCAAGGCTACGGGACAGCCGCCTACGAGCAGTACTTC.

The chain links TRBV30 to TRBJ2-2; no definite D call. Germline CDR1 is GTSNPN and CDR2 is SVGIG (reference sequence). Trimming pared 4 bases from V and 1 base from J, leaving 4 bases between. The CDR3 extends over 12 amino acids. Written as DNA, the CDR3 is TGTGCCTGGACTAGGAACACCGGGGAGCTGTTTTTT. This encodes CAWTRNTGELFF.

CDR3 protein: CASSFPGAGNTEAFF. DNA for the CDR3: TGTGCCAGTAGTTTTCCAGGGGCAGGGAACACTGAAGCTTTCTTT. The rearrangement joins TRBV19 to TRBJ1-1; D is possibly TRBD1 (6 bases). CDR1 is LNHDA and CDR2 is SQIVND in the germline V gene (reference sequence). V lost 5 bases and J lost 1, with 14 bases in between. CDR3 length equals 15 residues.

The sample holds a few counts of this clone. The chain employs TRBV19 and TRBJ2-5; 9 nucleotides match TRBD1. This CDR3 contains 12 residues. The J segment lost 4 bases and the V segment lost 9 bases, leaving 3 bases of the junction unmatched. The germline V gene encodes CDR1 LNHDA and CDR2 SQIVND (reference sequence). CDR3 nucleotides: TGTGCCAGCCACAGGGGGCGAGAGACCCAGTACTTC. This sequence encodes CASHRGRETQYF.

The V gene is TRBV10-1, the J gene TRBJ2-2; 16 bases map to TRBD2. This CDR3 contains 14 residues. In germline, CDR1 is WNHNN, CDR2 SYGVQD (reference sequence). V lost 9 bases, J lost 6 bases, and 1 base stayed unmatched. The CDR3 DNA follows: TGCGCCAGAGGGACTAGCGGGGGGGCCGGGGAGCTGTTTTTT. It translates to CARGTSGGAGELFF.

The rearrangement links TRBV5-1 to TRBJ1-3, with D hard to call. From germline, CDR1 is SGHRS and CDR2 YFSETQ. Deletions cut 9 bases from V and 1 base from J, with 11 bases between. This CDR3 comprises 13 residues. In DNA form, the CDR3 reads TGCGCCAACTCCTACGGTTCTGGAAACACCATATATTTT. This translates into CANSYGSGNTIYF.